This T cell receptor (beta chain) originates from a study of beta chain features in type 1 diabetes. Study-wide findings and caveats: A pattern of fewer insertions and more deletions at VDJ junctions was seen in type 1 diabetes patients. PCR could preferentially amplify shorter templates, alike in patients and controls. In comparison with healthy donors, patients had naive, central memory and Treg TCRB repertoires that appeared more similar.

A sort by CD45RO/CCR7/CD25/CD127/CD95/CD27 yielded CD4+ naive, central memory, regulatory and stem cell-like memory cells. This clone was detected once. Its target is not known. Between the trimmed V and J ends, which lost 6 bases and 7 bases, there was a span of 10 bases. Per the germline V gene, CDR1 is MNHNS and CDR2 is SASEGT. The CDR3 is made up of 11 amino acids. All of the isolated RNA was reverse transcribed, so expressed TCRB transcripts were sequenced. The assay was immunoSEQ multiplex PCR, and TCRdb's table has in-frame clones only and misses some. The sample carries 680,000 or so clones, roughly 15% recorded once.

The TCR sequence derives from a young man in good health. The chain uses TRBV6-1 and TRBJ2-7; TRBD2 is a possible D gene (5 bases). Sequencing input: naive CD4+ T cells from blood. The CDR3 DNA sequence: TGTGCCAGCAGGGAGGTCTTAGAGCAGTACTTC. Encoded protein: CASREVLEQYF.